These 18 T cell receptor beta chains were sequenced from one sample in a study of vaccination and CD4 T cells after COVID-19. Treatment specified: approximately nine-day PBMC culture with coronavirus spike peptide pools or control peptides (ViraFEST assay). These TCRs are of unknown antigen specificity. Cultured CD4+ T-cell DNA underwent Oncomine TCR Beta short-read sequencing. One entry per CDR3 protein results from TCRdb running MiXCR on the PCR reads. The sample has tens of thousands of distinct CDR3 sequences; about 45% are singletons. Sequenced material: CD4+ T cells from blood, cultured in vitro. These receptors were obtained from a human donor who had recovered from COVID-19.

The gene calls are TRBV20-1 and TRBJ2-7; the match to TRBD2 covers 9 bases. V trimming: 2 bases; J trimming: 6 bases; junction bases outside the gene matches: 14. Germline V gene lookup returns CDR1 DFQATT and CDR2 SNEGSKA (reference sequence). The CDR3 runs to 16 residues. CDR3 loop: CSARSVAGVMSPEQYF. CDR3 sequence (DNA): TGCAGTGCTAGAAGTGTAGCGGGGGTAATGAGTCCCGAGCAGTACTTC.

This chain connects TRBV19 to TRBJ1-5; a weak D match, TRBD1 (6 bases). Germline assignment: CDR1 LNHDA and CDR2 SQIVND (reference sequence). CDR3 size: 15 residues. Trimming removed 0 bases from V and 4 bases from J, with 10 bases in between. Here the CDR3 reads CASSIEGARNQPQHF. The CDR3 DNA follows: TGTGCCAGTAGTATAGAGGGGGCCCGAAATCAGCCCCAGCATTTT.

This clonotype was seen a single time. This sequence joins TRBV12-3 or TRBV12-4 and TRBJ2-5, with D maybe TRBD1 (5 bases). This CDR3 region has 13 residues. The V and J ends lost 5 bases and 5 bases respectively, with 12 bases between them. CDR3 sequence reads: CASSQGRRETQYF. The CDR3 bases are TGTGCCAGCAGTCAGGGTCGACGCGAGACCCAGTACTTC.

This clonotype has more than one count but fewer than ten. The chain employs TRBV11-3 and TRBJ2-2; D remains unclear. CDR1 is SGHNT and CDR2 is YENEEA in the germline V gene. This CDR3 is 14 amino acids long. V lost 5 bases to trimming and J lost 5 bases, with 12 bases between them. In nucleotides, the CDR3 is TGTGCCAGCAGCCCGAGCCTAGTAACCGGGGAGCTGTTTTTT. Translating gives CASSPSLVTGELFF.

The CDR3 DNA sequence: TGTGCCAGTAACCCGACAGGGGAGGCCGGGGAGCTGTTTTTT. This gives the protein CASNPTGEAGELFF. The chain recombines TRBV19 with TRBJ2-2, with 8 bases fitting TRBD1. CDR1 LNHDA and CDR2 SQIVND come from the germline V gene (reference sequence). Trimming at V came to 7 bases and at J to 6 bases, leaving 7 bases not matched to a gene. The CDR3 extends over 14 amino acids.

The chain employs TRBV15 and TRBJ2-3; TRBD2 matches at 9 bases. Germline trimming cut 1 base from V and 2 bases from J; bases unmatched to any gene: 4. From germline, CDR1 is LNHNV and CDR2 YYDKDF (reference sequence). This CDR3 contains 16 residues. The CDR3 sequence: CATSRAGLAYTDTQYF. CDR3 DNA: TGTGCCACCAGCAGAGCGGGACTAGCATACACAGATACGCAGTATTTT.

This clonotype was counted only a few times. The rearrangement joins TRBV20-1 to TRBJ2-7, with D unclear. V dropped 0 bases and J dropped 4 bases, with 7 bases sitting between them. The CDR3 is made up of 12 amino acids. The germline V gene has CDR1 DFQATT and CDR2 SNEGSKA (reference sequence). The CDR3: CSARDQRYEQYF. DNA for the CDR3: TGCAGTGCTAGAGACCAGAGGTACGAGCAGTACTTC.

The chain uses TRBV5-8 and TRBJ1-2; D possibly corresponds to TRBD1 (5 bases). This CDR3 spans 15 amino acids. Trimming shortened V by 0 bases and J by 5 bases, and 14 bases separated the two germline ends. Germline V gives CDR1 SGHTS, CDR2 YDEGEE. The CDR3 DNA is TGTGCCAGCAGCTTGGCACGGGGCCTGGGATATGGCTACACCTTC. Amino acids: CASSLARGLGYGYTF.

The chain is built from TRBV7-2 and TRBJ1-3; D may be TRBD1 (6 bases). CDR1 SGHTA and CDR2 FQGNSA come from the germline V gene. The CDR3 has 15 residues. V gave up 4 bases and J gave up 3 bases, with 13 bases separating them. As DNA, the CDR3 is TGTGCCAGCAGCTCCACGGGGGCAGGTGGAAACACCATATATTTT. Translating gives CASSSTGAGGNTIYF.

The rearrangement links TRBV6-1 to TRBJ1-1; D gene unclear. Germline assignment: CDR1 MNHNS and CDR2 SASEGT. CDR3 length: 13 amino acids. Trimming took 6 bases from V and 1 from J, leaving 9 bases between them. The CDR3 protein is CASSQERNTEAFF. CDR3 in DNA: TGTGCCAGCAGCCAGGAGCGGAACACTGAAGCTTTCTTT.

This clonotype was counted only a few times. The CDR3 coding sequence is TGCAGTGCTAGTGTGGCTCCCTGGGGGGAGACCCAGTACTTC. It encodes CSASVAPWGETQYF. J is TRBJ2-5 and V is TRBV20-1; D might be TRBD1 or TRBD2, each matching 5 bases. With 3 bases removed from V and 5 bases from J, the gap between germline ends came to 16 bases. The CDR3 is made up of 14 amino acids. CDR1 and CDR2 (germline): DFQATT, SNEGSKA (reference sequence).

The gene calls are TRBV28 and TRBJ1-1; the D gene is possibly TRBD1 (6 bases). The germline V gene has CDR1 MDHEN and CDR2 SYDVKM. The CDR3 loop spans 15 amino acids. Trimming cost V 8 bases and J 0 bases, with 16 bases left between them. For the CDR3, the DNA is TGTGCCAGCTTTGGACGGGGGGCATTGAACACTGAAGCTTTCTTT. Amino acid sequence: CASFGRGALNTEAFF.

This clonotype came up a few times. The chain has TRBV25-1 and TRBJ2-1, with 11 bases lining up with TRBD2. The CDR3 loop spans 15 amino acids. The germline V gene encodes CDR1 MGHDK and CDR2 SYGVNS. V trimming: 4 bases; J trimming: 4 bases; junction bases outside the gene matches: 3. The CDR3 DNA follows: TGTGCCAGCAGTGTGGCTAGCGGGGGGTACAATGAGCAGTTCTTC. Its protein is CASSVASGGYNEQFF.

This clonotype was observed a handful of times. The CDR3 here is CASRTQARSGNTIYF. The CDR3 nucleotides read TGTGCCAGCAGGACACAGGCCCGCTCTGGAAACACCATATATTTT. This chain uses TRBV6-1 with TRBJ1-3; D may be TRBD1 (5 bases). Deletions cut 6 bases from V and 0 bases from J, with 12 bases between. The CDR3 loop spans 15 amino acids. Germline-derived CDR1 and CDR2 are MNHNS and SASEGT.

This clonotype was counted between two and nine times. The chain combines TRBV20-1 with TRBJ1-1, with D perhaps TRBD1 (6 bases). The CDR3 totals 13 residues. Trimming took off 7 bases at V and 11 bases at J, with 23 bases between the two ends. Per the germline V gene, CDR1 is DFQATT and CDR2 is SNEGSKA (reference sequence). The CDR3 is CSVTDRAGEEAFF. The CDR3 DNA follows: TGCAGTGTCACGGACCGGGCAGGGGAAGAGGCTTTCTTT.

This clonotype was seen a few times. CDR3 sequence: CSARLAAKGNEQFF. For the CDR3, the DNA is TGCAGTGCTAGACTAGCCGCAAAAGGGAATGAGCAGTTCTTC. The V and J genes are TRBV20-1 and TRBJ2-1, with a weak D call TRBD2 (5 bases). The V gene's germline CDR1 is DFQATT and CDR2 SNEGSKA (reference sequence). This CDR3 has 14 residues. Trimming took off 2 bases at V and 7 bases at J, with 15 bases between the two ends.

This chain links TRBV30 with TRBJ1-2; 8 nucleotides align to TRBD1. This CDR3 is 14 amino acids long. In germline, CDR1 is GTSNPN, CDR2 SVGIG (reference sequence). The V and J ends lost 1 base and 8 bases, in that order; junction bases with no gene match: 9. The CDR3 loop reads CAWSAIRRGPGYTF. The CDR3 region has the DNA TGTGCCTGGAGTGCGATCCGCAGGGGGCCGGGCTACACCTTC.

This clonotype appeared a few times. This chain's CDR3 is CASSVRQGGTDTQYF. In DNA form, the CDR3 reads TGTGCCAGCAGTGTAAGACAGGGAGGCACAGATACGCAGTATTTT. The J gene is TRBJ2-3, the V gene TRBV2; TRBD1 agrees at 7 bases. Germline trimming cut 4 bases from V and 1 base from J; bases unmatched to any gene: 5. The CDR3 length is 15 residues. Germline V lookup: CDR1 SNHLY, CDR2 FYNNEI.